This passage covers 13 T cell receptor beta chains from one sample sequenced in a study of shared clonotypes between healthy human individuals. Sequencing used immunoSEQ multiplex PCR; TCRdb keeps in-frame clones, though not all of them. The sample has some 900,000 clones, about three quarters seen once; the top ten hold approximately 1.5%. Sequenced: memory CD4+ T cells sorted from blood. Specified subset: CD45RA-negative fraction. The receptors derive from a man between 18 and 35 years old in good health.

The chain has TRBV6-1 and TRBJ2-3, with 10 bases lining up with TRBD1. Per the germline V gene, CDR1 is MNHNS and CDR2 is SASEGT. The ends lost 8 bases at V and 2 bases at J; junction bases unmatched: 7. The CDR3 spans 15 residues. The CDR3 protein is CASRQGAILTDTQYF. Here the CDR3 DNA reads TGTGCCAGCCGACAGGGGGCGATTCTCACAGATACGCAGTATTTT.

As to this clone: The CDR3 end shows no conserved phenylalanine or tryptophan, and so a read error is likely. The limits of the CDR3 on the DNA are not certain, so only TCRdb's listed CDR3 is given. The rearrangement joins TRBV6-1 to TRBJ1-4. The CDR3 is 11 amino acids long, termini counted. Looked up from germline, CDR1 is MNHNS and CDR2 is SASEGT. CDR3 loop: CASSGGGSPKI.

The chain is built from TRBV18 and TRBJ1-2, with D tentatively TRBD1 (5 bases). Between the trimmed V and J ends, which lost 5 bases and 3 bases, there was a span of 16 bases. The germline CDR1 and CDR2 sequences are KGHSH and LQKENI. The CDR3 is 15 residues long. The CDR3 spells CASSMLEGMDYGYTF. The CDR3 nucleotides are TGTGCCAGCTCAATGCTCGAGGGGATGGACTATGGCTACACCTTC.

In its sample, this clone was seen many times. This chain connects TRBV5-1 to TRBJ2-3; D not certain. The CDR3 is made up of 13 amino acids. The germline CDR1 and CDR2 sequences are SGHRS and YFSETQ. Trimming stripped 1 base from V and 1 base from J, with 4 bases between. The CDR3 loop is CASSLKGTDTQYF. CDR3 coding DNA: TGCGCCAGCAGCTTGAAGGGCACAGATACGCAGTATTTT.

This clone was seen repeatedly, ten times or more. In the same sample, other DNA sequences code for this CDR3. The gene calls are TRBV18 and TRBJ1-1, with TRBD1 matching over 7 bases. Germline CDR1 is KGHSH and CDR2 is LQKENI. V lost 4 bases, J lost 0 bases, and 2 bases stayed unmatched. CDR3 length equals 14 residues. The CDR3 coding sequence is TGTGCCAGCTCACAGGGACAGATGAACACTGAAGCTTTCTTT. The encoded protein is CASSQGQMNTEAFF.

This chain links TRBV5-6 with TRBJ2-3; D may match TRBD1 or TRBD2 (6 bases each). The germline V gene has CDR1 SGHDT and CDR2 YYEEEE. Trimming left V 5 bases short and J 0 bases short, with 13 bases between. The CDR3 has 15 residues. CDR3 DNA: TGTGCCAGCAGTATTCGGGGGCCTAGCACAGATACGCAGTATTTT. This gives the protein CASSIRGPSTDTQYF.

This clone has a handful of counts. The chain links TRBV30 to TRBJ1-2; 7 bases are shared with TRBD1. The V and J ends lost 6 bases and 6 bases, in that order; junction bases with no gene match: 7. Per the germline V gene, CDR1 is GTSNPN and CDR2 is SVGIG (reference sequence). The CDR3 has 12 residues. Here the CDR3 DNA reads TGTGCCTGCCAGGGGGGGGCAGATGGCTACACCTTC. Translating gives CACQGGADGYTF.

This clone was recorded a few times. The CDR3 spells CASREQGGQPQHF. DNA for the CDR3: TGTGCCAGCAGAGAACAGGGAGGGCAGCCCCAGCATTTT. The chain couples TRBV6-1 to TRBJ1-5; tentatively, D is TRBD1 (6 bases). This CDR3 region has 13 residues. CDR1 and CDR2 from the germline V gene are MNHNS and SASEGT. V shed 6 bases and J shed 7 bases, with 13 bases lying between them.

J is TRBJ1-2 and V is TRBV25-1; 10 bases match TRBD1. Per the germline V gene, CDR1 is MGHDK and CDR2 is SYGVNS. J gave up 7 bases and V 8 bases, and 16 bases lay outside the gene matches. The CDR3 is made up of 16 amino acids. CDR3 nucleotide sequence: TGTGCCAGCCTCGAACCCACCTCGACAGGGGGCACTGGCTACACCTTC. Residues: CASLEPTSTGGTGYTF.

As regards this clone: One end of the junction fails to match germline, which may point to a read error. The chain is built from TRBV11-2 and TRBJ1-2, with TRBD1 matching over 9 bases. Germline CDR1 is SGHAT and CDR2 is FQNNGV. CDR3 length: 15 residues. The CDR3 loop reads CASSLDLGDRDRPIF. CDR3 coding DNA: TGTGCCAGCAGCTTAGATCTGGGGGACAGGGACCGCCCGATCTTC.

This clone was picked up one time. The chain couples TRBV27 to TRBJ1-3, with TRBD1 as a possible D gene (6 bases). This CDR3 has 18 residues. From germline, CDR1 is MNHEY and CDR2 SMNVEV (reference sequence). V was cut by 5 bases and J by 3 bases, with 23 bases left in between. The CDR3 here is CASSLRGGTVLGGNTIYF. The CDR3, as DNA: TGTGCCAGCAGTCTTAGGGGGGGAACTGTCTTAGGTGGAAACACCATATATTTT.

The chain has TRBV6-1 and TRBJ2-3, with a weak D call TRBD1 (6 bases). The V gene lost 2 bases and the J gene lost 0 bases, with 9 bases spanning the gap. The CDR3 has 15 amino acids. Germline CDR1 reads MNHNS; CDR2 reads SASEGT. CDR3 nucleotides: TGTGCCAGCAGTGAACCAGGGGCTAGCACAGATACGCAGTATTTT. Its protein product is CASSEPGASTDTQYF.

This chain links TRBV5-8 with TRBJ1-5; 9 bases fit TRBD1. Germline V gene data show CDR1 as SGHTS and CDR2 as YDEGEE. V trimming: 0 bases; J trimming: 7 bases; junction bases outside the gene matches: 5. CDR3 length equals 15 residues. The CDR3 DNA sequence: TGTGCCAGCAGCTTGGGGACAGGGGTCGACCAGCCCCAGCATTTT. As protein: CASSLGTGVDQPQHF.